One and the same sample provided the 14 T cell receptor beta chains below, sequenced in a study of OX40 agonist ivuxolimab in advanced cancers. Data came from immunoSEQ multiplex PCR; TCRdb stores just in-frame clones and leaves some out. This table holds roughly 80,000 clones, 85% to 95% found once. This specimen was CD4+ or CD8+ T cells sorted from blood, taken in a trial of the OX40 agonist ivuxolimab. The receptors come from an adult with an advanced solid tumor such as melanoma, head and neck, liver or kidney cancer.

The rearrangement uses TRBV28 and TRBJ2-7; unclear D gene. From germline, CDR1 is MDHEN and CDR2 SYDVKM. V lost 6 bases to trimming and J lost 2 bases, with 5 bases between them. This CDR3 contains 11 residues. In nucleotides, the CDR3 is TGTGCCAGCAGCAATACCTACGAGCAGTACTTC. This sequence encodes CASSNTYEQYF.

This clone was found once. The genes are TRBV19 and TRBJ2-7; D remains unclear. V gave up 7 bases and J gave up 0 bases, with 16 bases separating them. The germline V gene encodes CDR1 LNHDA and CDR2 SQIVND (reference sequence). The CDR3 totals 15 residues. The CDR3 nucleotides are TGTGCCAGTACCCCAGGACGGGTAAACTCCTACGAGCAGTACTTC. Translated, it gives CASTPGRVNSYEQYF. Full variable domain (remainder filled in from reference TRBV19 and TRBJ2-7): DGGITQSPKYLFRKEGQNVTLSCEQNLNHDAMYWYRQDPGQGLRLIYYSQIVNDFQKGDIAEGYSVSREKKESFPLTVTSAQKNPTAFYLCASTPGRVNSYEQYFGPGTRLTVT.

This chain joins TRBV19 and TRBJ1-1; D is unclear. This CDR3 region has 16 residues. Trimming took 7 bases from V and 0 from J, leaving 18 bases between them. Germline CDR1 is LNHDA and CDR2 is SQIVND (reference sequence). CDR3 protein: CASTLSRGGMNTEAFF. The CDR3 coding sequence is TGTGCCAGTACCCTCTCCCGTGGAGGGATGAACACTGAAGCTTTCTTT.

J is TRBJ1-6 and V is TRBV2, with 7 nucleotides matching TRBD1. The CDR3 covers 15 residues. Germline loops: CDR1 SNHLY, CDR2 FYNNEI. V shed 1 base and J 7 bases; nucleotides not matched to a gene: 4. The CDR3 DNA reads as TGTGCCAGCAGTGAAGAAGCAGGGGGGAATTCACCCCTCCACTTT. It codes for CASSEEAGGNSPLHF.

The CDR3 region has the DNA TGTGCCAGCAACAGGGCTGGGAACACAGATACGCAGTATTTT. It translates to CASNRAGNTDTQYF. The rearrangement uses TRBV28 and TRBJ2-3, with D perhaps TRBD1 (6 bases). Germline V gives CDR1 MDHEN, CDR2 SYDVKM. CDR3 size: 14 residues. V lost 7 bases and J 2 bases, leaving 13 bases between the germline ends.

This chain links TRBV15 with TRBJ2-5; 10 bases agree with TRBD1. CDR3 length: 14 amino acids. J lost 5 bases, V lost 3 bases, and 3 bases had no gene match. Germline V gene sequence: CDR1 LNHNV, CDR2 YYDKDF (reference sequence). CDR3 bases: TGTGCCACCAGCAGGACAGGGGGCGGGGAGACCCAGTACTTC. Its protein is CATSRTGGGETQYF.

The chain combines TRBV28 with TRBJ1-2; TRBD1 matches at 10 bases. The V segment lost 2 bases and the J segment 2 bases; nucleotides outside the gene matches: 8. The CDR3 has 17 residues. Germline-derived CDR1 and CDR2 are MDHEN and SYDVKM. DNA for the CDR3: TGTGCCAGCAGTTTACTCTTGTCGACAGGGGGCAACTATGGCTACACCTTC. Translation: CASSLLLSTGGNYGYTF.

In DNA form, the CDR3 reads TGTGCCAGCAGTTACCTCCGGGACGGCTATGGCTACACCTTC. It encodes CASSYLRDGYGYTF. The chain joins TRBV6-5 to TRBJ1-2, with a possible D match to TRBD1 (5 bases). The germline V and J ends were trimmed by 2 bases and 4 bases, with 11 bases remaining between them. The germline gives CDR1 MNHEY, CDR2 SVGAGI. The CDR3 is 14 amino acids.

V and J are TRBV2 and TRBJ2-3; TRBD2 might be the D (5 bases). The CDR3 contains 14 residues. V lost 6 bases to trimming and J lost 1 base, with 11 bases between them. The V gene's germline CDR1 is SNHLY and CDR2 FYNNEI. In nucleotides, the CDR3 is TGTGCCAGCAGACTGACTATAGGCACAGATACGCAGTATTTT. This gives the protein CASRLTIGTDTQYF. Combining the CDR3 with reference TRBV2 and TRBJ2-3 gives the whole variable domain EPEVTQTPSHQVTQMGQEVILRCVPISNHLYFYWYRQILGQKVEFLVSFYNNEISEKSEIFDDQFSVERPDGSNFTLKIRSTKLEDSAMYFCASRLTIGTDTQYFGPGTRLTVL.

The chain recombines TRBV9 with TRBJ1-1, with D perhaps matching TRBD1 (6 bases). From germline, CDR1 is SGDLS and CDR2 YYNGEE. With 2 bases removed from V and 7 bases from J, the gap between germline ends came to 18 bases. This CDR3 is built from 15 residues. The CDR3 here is CASSVEGVRPYEAFF. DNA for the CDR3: TGTGCCAGCAGCGTGGAGGGGGTGAGGCCATATGAAGCTTTCTTT.

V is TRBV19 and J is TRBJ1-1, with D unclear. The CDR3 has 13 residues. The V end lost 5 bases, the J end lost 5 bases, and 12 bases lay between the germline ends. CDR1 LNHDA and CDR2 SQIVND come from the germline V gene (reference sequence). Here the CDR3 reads CASSPIGRTEAFF. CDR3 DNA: TGTGCCAGTAGTCCCATAGGGAGGACTGAAGCTTTCTTT.

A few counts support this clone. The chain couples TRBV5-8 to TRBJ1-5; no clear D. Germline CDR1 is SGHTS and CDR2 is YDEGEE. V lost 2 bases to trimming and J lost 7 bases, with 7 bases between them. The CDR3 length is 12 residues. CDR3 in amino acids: CASSFWRQPQHF. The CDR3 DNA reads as TGTGCCAGCAGCTTTTGGAGACAGCCCCAGCATTTT.

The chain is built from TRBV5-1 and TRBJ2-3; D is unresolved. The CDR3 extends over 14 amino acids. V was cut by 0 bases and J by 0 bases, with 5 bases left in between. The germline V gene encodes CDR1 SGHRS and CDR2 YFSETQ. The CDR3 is CASSLGGSTDTQYF. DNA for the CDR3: TGCGCCAGCAGCTTGGGGGGTAGCACAGATACGCAGTATTTT.

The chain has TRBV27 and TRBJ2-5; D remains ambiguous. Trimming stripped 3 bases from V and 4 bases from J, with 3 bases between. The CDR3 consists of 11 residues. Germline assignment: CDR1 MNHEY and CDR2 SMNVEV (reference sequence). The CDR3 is CASSLGETQYF. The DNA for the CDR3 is TGTGCCAGCAGTTTGGGAGAGACCCAGTACTTC.